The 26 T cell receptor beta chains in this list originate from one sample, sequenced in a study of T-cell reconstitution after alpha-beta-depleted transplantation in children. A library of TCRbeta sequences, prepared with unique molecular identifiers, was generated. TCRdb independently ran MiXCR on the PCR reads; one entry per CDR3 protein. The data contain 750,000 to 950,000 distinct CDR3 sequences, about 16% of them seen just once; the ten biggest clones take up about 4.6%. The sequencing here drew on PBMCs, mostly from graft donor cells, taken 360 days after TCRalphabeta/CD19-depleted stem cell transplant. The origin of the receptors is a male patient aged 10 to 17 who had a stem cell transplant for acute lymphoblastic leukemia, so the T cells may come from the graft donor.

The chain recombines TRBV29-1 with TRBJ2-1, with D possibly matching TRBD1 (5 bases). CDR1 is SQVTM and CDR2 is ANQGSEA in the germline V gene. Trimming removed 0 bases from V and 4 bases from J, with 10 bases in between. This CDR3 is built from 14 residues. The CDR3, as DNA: TGCAGCGTTGAAGATAAGAACAGGTACAATGAGCAGTTCTTC. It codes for CSVEDKNRYNEQFF.

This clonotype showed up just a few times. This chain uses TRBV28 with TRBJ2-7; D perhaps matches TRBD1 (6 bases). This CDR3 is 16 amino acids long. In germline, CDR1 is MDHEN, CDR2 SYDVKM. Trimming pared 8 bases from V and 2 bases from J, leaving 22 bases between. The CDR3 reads CASSLGPRGSTYEQYF. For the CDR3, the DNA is TGTGCCAGCTCCCTTGGACCGAGGGGGTCGACCTACGAGCAGTACTTC.

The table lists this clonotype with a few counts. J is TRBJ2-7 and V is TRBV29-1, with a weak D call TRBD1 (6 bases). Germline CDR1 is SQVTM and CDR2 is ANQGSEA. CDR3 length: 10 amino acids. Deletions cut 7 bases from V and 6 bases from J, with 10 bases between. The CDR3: CSAWDTEQYF. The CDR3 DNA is TGCAGCGCTTGGGACACCGAGCAGTACTTC.

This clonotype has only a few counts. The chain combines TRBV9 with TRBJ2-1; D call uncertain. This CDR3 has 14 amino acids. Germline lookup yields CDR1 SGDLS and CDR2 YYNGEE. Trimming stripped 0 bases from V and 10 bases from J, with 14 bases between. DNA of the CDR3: TGTGCCAGCAGCGTAGATTCCCTGGTCGGGGAGCAGTTCTTC. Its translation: CASSVDSLVGEQFF.

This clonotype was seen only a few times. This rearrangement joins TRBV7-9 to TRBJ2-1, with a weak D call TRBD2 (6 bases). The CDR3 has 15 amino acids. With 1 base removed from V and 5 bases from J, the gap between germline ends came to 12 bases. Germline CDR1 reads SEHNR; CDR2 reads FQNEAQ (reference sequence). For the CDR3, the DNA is TGTGCCAGCAGCTTAGTTTTAGCGGCGCACAATGAGCAGTTCTTC. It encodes CASSLVLAAHNEQFF.

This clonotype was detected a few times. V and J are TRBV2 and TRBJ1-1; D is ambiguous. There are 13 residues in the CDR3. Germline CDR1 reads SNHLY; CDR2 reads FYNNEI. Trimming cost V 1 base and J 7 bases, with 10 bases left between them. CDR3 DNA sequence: TGTGCCAGCAGTGAAGGACACGATTTTGAAGCTTTCTTT. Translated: CASSEGHDFEAFF. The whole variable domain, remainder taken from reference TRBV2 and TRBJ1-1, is EPEVTQTPSHQVTQMGQEVILRCVPISNHLYFYWYRQILGQKVEFLVSFYNNEISEKSEIFDDQFSVERPDGSNFTLKIRSTKLEDSAMYFCASSEGHDFEAFFGQGTRLTVV.

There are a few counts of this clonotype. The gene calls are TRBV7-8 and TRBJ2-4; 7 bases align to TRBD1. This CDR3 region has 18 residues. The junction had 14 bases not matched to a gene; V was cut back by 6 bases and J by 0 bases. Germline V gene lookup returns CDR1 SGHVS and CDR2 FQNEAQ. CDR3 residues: CASREGAYGKIAKNIQYF. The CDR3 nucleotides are TGTGCCAGCAGAGAGGGGGCCTACGGAAAAATAGCCAAAAACATTCAGTACTTC.

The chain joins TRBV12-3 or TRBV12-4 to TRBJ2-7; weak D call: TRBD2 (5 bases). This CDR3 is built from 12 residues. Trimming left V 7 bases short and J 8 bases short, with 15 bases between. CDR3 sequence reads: CASTSLWEKQYF. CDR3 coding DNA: TGTGCCAGCACCTCCCTTTGGGAGAAGCAGTACTTC.

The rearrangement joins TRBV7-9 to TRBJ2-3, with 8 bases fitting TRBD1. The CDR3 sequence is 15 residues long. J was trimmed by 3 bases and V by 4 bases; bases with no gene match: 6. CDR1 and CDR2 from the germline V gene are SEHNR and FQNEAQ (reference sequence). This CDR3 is CASSSLGQATDTQYF. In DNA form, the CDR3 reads TGTGCCAGCAGCTCCCTGGGACAGGCGACAGATACGCAGTATTTT.

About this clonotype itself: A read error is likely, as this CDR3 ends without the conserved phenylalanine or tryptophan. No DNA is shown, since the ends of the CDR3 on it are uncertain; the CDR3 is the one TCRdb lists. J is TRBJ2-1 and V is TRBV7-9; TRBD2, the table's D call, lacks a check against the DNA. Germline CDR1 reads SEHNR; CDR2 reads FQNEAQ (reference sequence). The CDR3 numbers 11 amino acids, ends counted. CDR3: CASSQGLALFL.

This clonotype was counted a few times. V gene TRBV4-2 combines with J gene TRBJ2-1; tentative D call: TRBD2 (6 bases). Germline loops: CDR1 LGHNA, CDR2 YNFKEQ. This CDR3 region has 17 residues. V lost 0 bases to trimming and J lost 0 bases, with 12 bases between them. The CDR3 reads CASSQDVWEVSYNEQFF. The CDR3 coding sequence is TGTGCCAGCAGCCAAGATGTATGGGAGGTCTCCTACAATGAGCAGTTCTTC.

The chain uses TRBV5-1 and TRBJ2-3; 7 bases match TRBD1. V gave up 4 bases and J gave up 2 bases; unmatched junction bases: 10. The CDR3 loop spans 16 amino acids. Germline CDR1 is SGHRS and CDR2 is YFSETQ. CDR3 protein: CASSPKTGSPTDTQYF. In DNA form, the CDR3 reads TGCGCCAGCAGCCCGAAGACAGGGTCCCCCACAGATACGCAGTATTTT.

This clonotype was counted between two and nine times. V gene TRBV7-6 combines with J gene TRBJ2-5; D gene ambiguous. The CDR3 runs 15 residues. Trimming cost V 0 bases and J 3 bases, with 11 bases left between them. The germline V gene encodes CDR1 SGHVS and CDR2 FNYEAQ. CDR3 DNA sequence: TGTGCCAGCAGCTTAGCGCATCGGCAAAAAGAGACCCAGTACTTC. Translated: CASSLAHRQKETQYF.

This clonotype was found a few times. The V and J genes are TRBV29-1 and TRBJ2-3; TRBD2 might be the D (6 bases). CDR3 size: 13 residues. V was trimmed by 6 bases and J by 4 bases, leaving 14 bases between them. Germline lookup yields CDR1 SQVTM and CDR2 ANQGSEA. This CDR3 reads CSVTWRAPDTQYF. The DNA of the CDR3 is TGCAGCGTGACCTGGAGGGCGCCAGATACGCAGTATTTT.

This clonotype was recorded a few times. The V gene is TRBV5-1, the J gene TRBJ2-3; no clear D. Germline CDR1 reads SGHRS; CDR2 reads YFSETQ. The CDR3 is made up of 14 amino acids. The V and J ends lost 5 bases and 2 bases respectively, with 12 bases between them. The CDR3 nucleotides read TGCGCCAGCAGGGAGAAACAGATCACAGATACGCAGTATTTT. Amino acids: CASREKQITDTQYF.

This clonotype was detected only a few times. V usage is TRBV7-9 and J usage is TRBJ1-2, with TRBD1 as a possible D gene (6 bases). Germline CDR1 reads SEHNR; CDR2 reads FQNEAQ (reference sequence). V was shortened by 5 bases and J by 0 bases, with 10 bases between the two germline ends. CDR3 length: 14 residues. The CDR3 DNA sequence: TGTGCCAGCAGCGGGGACACCCCTAACTATGGCTACACCTTC. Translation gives CASSGDTPNYGYTF.

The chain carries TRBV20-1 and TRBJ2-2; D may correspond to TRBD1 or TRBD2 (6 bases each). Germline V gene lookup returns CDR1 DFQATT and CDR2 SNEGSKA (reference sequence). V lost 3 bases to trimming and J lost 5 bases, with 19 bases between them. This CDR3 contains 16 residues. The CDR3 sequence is CSASAYQGTATGELFF. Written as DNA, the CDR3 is TGCAGTGCTAGCGCCTACCAGGGGACTGCGACCGGGGAGCTGTTTTTT.

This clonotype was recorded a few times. The CDR3 region has the DNA TGCGCCAGCTACGGGGGCCGATCCTACGAGCAGTACTTC. This sequence encodes CASYGGRSYEQYF. The chain carries TRBV5-1 and TRBJ2-7; D may correspond to TRBD1 or TRBD2 (6 bases each). Trimming pared 7 bases from V and 1 base from J, leaving 12 bases between. This CDR3 contains 13 residues. CDR1 is SGHRS and CDR2 is YFSETQ in the germline V gene.

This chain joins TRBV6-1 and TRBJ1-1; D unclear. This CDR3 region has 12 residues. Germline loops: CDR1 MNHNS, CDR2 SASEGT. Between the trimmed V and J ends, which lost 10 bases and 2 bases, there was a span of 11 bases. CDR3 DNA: TGTGCCACCACAACCTTAAACACTGAAGCTTTCTTT. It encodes CATTTLNTEAFF.

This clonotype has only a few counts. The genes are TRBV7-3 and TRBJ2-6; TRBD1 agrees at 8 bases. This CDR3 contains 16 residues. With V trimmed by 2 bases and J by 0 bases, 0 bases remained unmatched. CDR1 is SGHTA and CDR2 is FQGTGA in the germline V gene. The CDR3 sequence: CASSLDRGSGANVLTF. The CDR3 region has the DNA TGTGCCAGCAGCTTAGACAGGGGCTCTGGGGCCAACGTCCTGACTTTC.

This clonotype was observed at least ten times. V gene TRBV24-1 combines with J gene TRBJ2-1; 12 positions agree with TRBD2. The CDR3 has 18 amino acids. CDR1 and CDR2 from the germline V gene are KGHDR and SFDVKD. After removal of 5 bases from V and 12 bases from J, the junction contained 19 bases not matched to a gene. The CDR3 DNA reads TGTGCCACCAGTGGACAGTCTCCTCTAGCGGGAGGGCCGTGGGGGCAGTTCTTC. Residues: CATSGQSPLAGGPWGQFF.

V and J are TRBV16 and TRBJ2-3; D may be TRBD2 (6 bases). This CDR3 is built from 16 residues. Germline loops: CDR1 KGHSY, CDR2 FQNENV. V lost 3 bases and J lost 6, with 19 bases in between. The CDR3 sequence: CASSHGGLLRTDTQYF. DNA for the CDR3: TGTGCCAGCAGCCATGGGGGACTCCTCAGAACTGATACGCAGTATTTT. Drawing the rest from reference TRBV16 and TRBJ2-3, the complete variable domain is GEEVAQTPKHLVRGEGQKAKLYCAPIKGHSYVFWYQQVLKNEFKFLISFQNENVFDETGMPKERFSAKCLPNSPCSLEIQATKLEDSAVYFCASSHGGLLRTDTQYFGPGTRLTVL.

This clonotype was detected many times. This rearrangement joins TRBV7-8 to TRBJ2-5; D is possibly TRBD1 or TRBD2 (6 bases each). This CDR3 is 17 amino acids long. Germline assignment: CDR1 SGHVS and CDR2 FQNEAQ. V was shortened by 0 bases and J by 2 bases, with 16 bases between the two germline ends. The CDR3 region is CASSLARALGGQETQYF. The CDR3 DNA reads TGTGCCAGCAGCTTAGCTAGGGCTTTAGGGGGGCAAGAGACCCAGTACTTC.

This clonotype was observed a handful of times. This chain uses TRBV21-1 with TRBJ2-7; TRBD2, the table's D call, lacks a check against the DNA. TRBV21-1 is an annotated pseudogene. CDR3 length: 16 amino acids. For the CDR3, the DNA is TGTGCCAGCACCCGGGCTAGCGGGAGGGTACCCGAGGCGCAGTACTTC. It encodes CASTRASGRVPEAQYF.

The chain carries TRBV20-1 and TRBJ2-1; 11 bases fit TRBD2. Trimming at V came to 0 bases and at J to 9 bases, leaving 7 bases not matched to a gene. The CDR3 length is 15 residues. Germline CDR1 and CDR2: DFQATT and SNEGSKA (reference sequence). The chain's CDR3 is CSARDPSGRIGEQFF. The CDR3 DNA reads TGCAGTGCTAGAGATCCTAGCGGGAGGATCGGTGAGCAGTTCTTC.

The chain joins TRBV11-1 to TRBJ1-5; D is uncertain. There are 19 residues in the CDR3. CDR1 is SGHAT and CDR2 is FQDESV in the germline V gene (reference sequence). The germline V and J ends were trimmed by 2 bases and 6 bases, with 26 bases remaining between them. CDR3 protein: CASSLRSRGEWFMGQPQHF. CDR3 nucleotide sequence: TGTGCCAGCAGCTTAAGGTCGCGCGGGGAATGGTTTATGGGTCAGCCCCAGCATTTT.